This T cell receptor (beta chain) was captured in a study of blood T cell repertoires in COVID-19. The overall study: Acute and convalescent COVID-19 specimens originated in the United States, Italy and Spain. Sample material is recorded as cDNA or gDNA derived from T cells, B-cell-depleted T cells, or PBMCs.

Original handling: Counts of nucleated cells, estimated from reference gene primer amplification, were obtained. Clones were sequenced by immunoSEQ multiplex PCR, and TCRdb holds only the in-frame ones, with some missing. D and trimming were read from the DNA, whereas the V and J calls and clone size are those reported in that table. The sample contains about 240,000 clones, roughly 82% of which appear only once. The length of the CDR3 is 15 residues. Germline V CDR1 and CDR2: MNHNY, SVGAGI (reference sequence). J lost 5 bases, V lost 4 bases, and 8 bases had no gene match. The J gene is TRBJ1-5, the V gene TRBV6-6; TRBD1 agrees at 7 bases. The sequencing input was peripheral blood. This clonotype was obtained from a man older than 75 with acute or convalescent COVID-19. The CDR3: CASSFRQGADQPQHF. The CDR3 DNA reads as TGTGCCAGCAGTTTCAGACAGGGAGCGGATCAGCCCCAGCATTTT.